The 24 T cell receptor beta chains below all came from one sample that was sequenced in a study of T cell responses to AZD1222 COVID-19 vaccine. The method was immunoSEQ multiplex PCR; TCRdb's version includes in-frame clones alone and lacks a portion of them. The data hold fewer than 200,000 clones, with roughly 90% observed a single time. Sample: peripheral blood, taken 28 days after the second AZD1222 dose. Receptors originate from an adult who received the AZD1222 COVID-19 vaccine.

This CDR3 reads CASSPGGGTDTQYF. CDR3 DNA: TGTGCCAGCAGCCCCGGGGGGGGCACAGATACGCAGTATTTT. The rearrangement uses TRBV11-3 and TRBJ2-3; TRBD2 matches 8 bases. The germline CDR1 and CDR2 sequences are SGHNT and YENEEA. With 5 bases clipped from V and 1 base from J, the junction kept 2 bases outside the gene matches. The CDR3 is 14 residues long.

The table lists this clone with a count of one. This chain uses TRBV2 with TRBJ2-7; TRBD1 matches 8 bases. This CDR3 has 14 amino acids. V gave up 1 base and J gave up 3 bases; unmatched junction bases: 2. Per the germline V gene, CDR1 is SNHLY and CDR2 is FYNNEI. The CDR3 bases are TGTGCCAGCAGTGAAGGACAGGGGAACTACGAGCAGTACTTC. Translation: CASSEGQGNYEQYF.

The chain links TRBV14 to TRBJ1-1, with D possibly TRBD1 on 6 matching bases. The CDR3 loop spans 15 amino acids. Trimming shortened V by 2 bases and J by 6 bases, and 16 bases separated the two germline ends. Germline V gives CDR1 SGHDN, CDR2 FVKESK. The CDR3 DNA reads as TGTGCCAGCAGCCAAACCCCTTCAGGGGTCGCTGAAGCTTTCTTT. As protein: CASSQTPSGVAEAFF.

V usage is TRBV24-1 and J usage is TRBJ1-1; no clear D. The CDR3 runs 17 residues. Germline V gene data show CDR1 as KGHDR and CDR2 as SFDVKD. Trimming pared 7 bases from V and 0 bases from J, leaving 20 bases between. As DNA, the CDR3 is TGTGCCACCAGGGCCGGAGGGCGCGCACGAATGAACACTGAAGCTTTCTTT. This gives the protein CATRAGGRARMNTEAFF.

This chain uses TRBV12-3 or TRBV12-4 with TRBJ1-1; D is perhaps TRBD1 (6 bases). With 6 bases removed from V and 8 bases from J, the gap between germline ends came to 10 bases. The CDR3 covers 11 residues. The CDR3 reads CASSPTGEAFF. CDR3 in DNA: TGTGCCAGCAGCCCCACAGGGGAAGCTTTCTTT.

This clone was found once. The rearrangement joins TRBV7-9 to TRBJ1-5; 8 bases line up with TRBD1. Germline values: CDR1 SEHNR, CDR2 FQNEAQ (reference sequence). There are 15 residues in the CDR3. J was trimmed by 4 bases and V by 3 bases; bases with no gene match: 5. The CDR3 here is CASSLTGDENQPQHF. As DNA, the CDR3 is TGTGCCAGCAGCTTGACAGGGGACGAAAATCAGCCCCAGCATTTT.

A few counts support this clone. This sequence joins TRBV28 and TRBJ2-1; D perhaps matches TRBD2 (5 bases). Trimming left V 4 bases short and J 11 bases short, with 9 bases between. CDR3 length: 11 residues. CDR1 is MDHEN and CDR2 is SYDVKM in the germline V gene. The CDR3 DNA sequence: TGTGCCAGCAGTTACCGGGGTCAGCAGTTCTTC. This translates into CASSYRGQQFF.

The chain uses TRBV9 and TRBJ2-5; 8 bases fit TRBD2. The CDR3 is 18 amino acids. Trimming removed 0 bases from V and 5 bases from J; junction bases left unmatched: 15. Germline lookup yields CDR1 SGDLS and CDR2 YYNGEE. CDR3 amino acids: CASSVGGRVGRASETQYF. CDR3 nucleotides: TGTGCCAGCAGCGTAGGTGGCCGTGTCGGGAGGGCCTCGGAGACCCAGTACTTC.

This chain joins TRBV5-4 and TRBJ2-5; TRBD2 matches 7 bases. CDR3 length: 13 residues. Germline CDR1 SGHNT, CDR2 YYREEE (reference sequence). V trimming: 2 bases; J trimming: 3 bases; junction bases outside the gene matches: 1. In DNA form, the CDR3 reads TGTGCCAGCAGCTTAACTAGCGAAGAGACCCAGTACTTC. Translation: CASSLTSEETQYF.

This rearrangement joins TRBV12-3 or TRBV12-4 to TRBJ2-7; 7 nucleotides agree with TRBD1. This CDR3 spans 13 amino acids. J lost 3 bases, V lost 6 bases, and 5 bases had no gene match. In nucleotides, the CDR3 is TGTGCCAGCAGGAGGGACAGACTCTACGAGCAGTACTTC. Encoded protein: CASRRDRLYEQYF.

V gene TRBV4-1 combines with J gene TRBJ1-6, with unresolved D. The CDR3 is 14 residues long. CDR1 is MGHRA and CDR2 is YSYEKL in the germline V gene. Trimming left V 0 bases short and J 10 bases short, with 10 bases between. The CDR3 is CASSQERTWSPLHF. The CDR3 coding sequence is TGCGCCAGCAGCCAAGAAAGGACTTGGTCACCCCTCCACTTT.

The CDR3 sequence: CASSLTAGTYEQYF. In nucleotides, the CDR3 is TGTGCCAGCAGCTTAACAGCGGGGACCTACGAGCAGTACTTC. This rearrangement joins TRBV7-2 to TRBJ2-7; 7 bases agree with TRBD2. Germline V gene sequence: CDR1 SGHTA, CDR2 FQGNSA. J was trimmed by 2 bases and V by 2 bases; bases with no gene match: 3. CDR3 length: 14 amino acids.

The gene calls are TRBV5-8 and TRBJ2-7, with D tentatively TRBD1 (5 bases). Looked up from germline, CDR1 is SGHTS and CDR2 is YDEGEE. The CDR3 loop spans 14 amino acids. V was cut by 3 bases and J by 2 bases, with 12 bases left in between. For the CDR3, the DNA is TGTGCCAGCAGCTCAGGGATAAGCGCCTACGAGCAGTACTTC. This sequence encodes CASSSGISAYEQYF. The full variable domain, with the rest looked up from reference TRBV5-8 and TRBJ2-7, is EAGVTQSPTHLIKTRGQQATLRCSPISGHTSVYWYQQALGLGLQFLLWYDEGEERNRGNFPPRFSGRQFPNYSSELNVNALELEDSALYLCASSSGISAYEQYFGPGTRLTVT.

The V gene is TRBV6-6, the J gene TRBJ2-5, with D perhaps TRBD1 or TRBD2 (6 bases each). Trimming took off 8 bases at V and 9 bases at J, with 16 bases between the two ends. CDR1 and CDR2 (germline): MNHNY, SVGAGI (reference sequence). CDR3 length: 12 residues. CDR3 region: CASGSSRGAQYF. For the CDR3, the DNA is TGTGCCAGCGGGTCAAGTAGGGGGGCCCAGTACTTC.

V usage is TRBV11-2 and J usage is TRBJ1-5; D gene ambiguous. From germline, CDR1 is SGHAT and CDR2 FQNNGV. The CDR3 totals 13 residues. Trimming stripped 0 bases from V and 7 bases from J, with 7 bases between. CDR3 in amino acids: CASSLDRAQPQHF. The CDR3, as DNA: TGTGCCAGCAGCTTAGATAGGGCCCAGCCCCAGCATTTT.

With respect to this clone: The junction does not match germline at one end; this may be a read error. The chain links TRBV7-7 to TRBJ2-7; 13 bases are a match to TRBD2. Germline V CDR1 and CDR2: SSHAT, FNYEAQ (reference sequence). This CDR3 comprises 15 residues. DNA of the CDR3: TGTGCTAGCAGCTTAGGGACTAGCGGGAACTACGAGCAGTACTTC. Its translation is CASSLGTSGNYEQYF. Based on the CDR3 plus reference TRBV7-7 and TRBJ2-7, the full variable domain is GAGVSQSPRYKVTKRGQDVTLRCDPISSHATLYWYQQALGQGPEFLTYFNYEAQPDKSGLPSDRFSAERPEGSISTLTIQRTEQRDSAMYRCASSLGTSGNYEQYFGPGTRLTVT.

This chain uses TRBV2 with TRBJ2-5; TRBD1 matches 7 bases. Germline loops: CDR1 SNHLY, CDR2 FYNNEI. With 5 bases clipped from V and 4 bases from J, the junction kept 10 bases outside the gene matches. The CDR3 spans 15 residues. The chain's CDR3 is CASSPTGSRGETQYF. The CDR3, as DNA: TGTGCCAGCAGTCCGACAGGGAGTAGAGGAGAGACCCAGTACTTC.

The chain recombines TRBV3-1 (or the pseudogene TRBV3-2) with TRBJ2-3; no firm D call. This CDR3 is built from 17 residues. The V end lost 0 bases, the J end lost 2 bases, and 15 bases lay between the germline ends. Per the germline V gene, CDR1 is LGHDT and CDR2 is YNNKEL (reference sequence). The CDR3 reads CASSQEHPAPPTDTQYF. The CDR3 nucleotides are TGTGCCAGCAGCCAAGAACACCCGGCCCCTCCCACAGATACGCAGTATTTT.

This chain links TRBV10-1 with TRBJ2-1; D uncertain. The CDR3 totals 14 residues. Germline values: CDR1 WNHNN, CDR2 SYGVQD (reference sequence). Trimming pared 6 bases from V and 9 bases from J, leaving 18 bases between. CDR3 DNA sequence: TGCGCCAGCAGCCCTTCTCTAGAACGGGCTGAGCAGTTCTTC. Amino acids: CASSPSLERAEQFF.

This clone has a single count. This chain connects TRBV27 to TRBJ1-1; 9 bases align to TRBD1. CDR3 length equals 16 residues. V gave up 1 base and J gave up 3 bases; unmatched junction bases: 6. Per germline, CDR1 MNHEY and CDR2 SMNVEV (reference sequence). As DNA, the CDR3 is TGTGCCAGCAGTTTATTGGGGACAGGGATAGACACTGAAGCTTTCTTT. Translated: CASSLLGTGIDTEAFF.

Worth noting for this clone: One end of the junction does not line up with germline, which may come from a read error. The V gene is TRBV18, the J gene TRBJ1-2; TRBD1 might be the D (6 bases). This CDR3 comprises 12 residues. The germline V gene has CDR1 KGHSH and CDR2 LQKENI. This CDR3 reads CASSPTPGGSYF. The CDR3 DNA is TGTGCCAGCTCACCCACCCCCGGGGGCTCTTACTTC.

This clone was picked up one time. This chain joins TRBV7-8 and TRBJ1-2, with 9 bases lining up with TRBD1. Germline CDR1 is SGHVS and CDR2 is FQNEAQ. The CDR3 totals 16 residues. With 5 bases clipped from V and 4 bases from J, the junction kept 11 bases outside the gene matches. CDR3 protein: CASSLPGTGNRYGYTF. CDR3 bases: TGTGCCAGCAGCCTCCCGGGGACAGGGAATCGCTATGGCTACACCTTC.

The rearrangement links TRBV12-3 or TRBV12-4 to TRBJ2-1, with unresolved D. V was clipped by 7 bases and J by 2 bases, with 9 bases between them. The CDR3 has 13 residues. CDR3 in amino acids: CASKESPYNEQFF. In nucleotides, the CDR3 is TGTGCCAGCAAAGAGTCCCCCTACAATGAGCAGTTCTTC.

The chain combines TRBV6-5 with TRBJ2-3; the D gene is possibly TRBD1 (6 bases). Germline-derived CDR1 and CDR2 are MNHEY and SVGAGI. The CDR3 extends over 14 amino acids. Trimming took 6 bases from V and 5 from J, leaving 15 bases between them. The CDR3: CASSYDRTLDTQYF. The CDR3 nucleotides read TGTGCCAGCAGCTACGACAGGACCCTAGATACGCAGTATTTT.